The entry below gives a single T cell receptor beta chain sequence along with its context. Its binding antigen is unknown. Base qualities were left out, and no much larger clone turns up one base away. This entry comes from a study of blood T cell repertoires in COVID-19 (dated by TCRdb to 2019 to 2021). Concerning the study at large: The collaborator samples originated in the United States, Italy and Spain and spanned the acute and convalescent phases of COVID-19. The prospective study material was composed of cDNA or gDNA derived from T cells, B-cell-depleted T cells, or PBMCs. The dataset comprised deeply sampled blood TCRbeta repertoires from subjects exposed to, actively infected with, or recovered from COVID-19. A freely available public database, intended as a resource for researchers studying the immune response to SARS-CoV-2, is where the repertoires were released. The samples were drawn from the first 160 participants of the ongoing ImmuneRACE study and from 950 to 1,500 subjects provided by 6 global collaborators. The sample metadata nearly always contained a de-identified subject ID, COVID-19 status, age in years and sex. Where available, HLA class I and class II types were obtained from metadata supplied by the sample provider rather than from assay-based typing. Points the paper makes about the study in general: Clinical and demographic metadata were provided uncurated, with the amount varying by source and participant.

The collaborating institutions used their own protocols to collect whole blood in K2EDTA tubes. For TCRbeta analysis, collaborators shipped samples in one of three forms: frozen whole blood, isolated PBMCs, or DNA extracted from either of those sample types. TCRbeta CDR3 regions were amplified from genomic DNA by means of the immunoSEQ Assay, a bias-controlled multiplex PCR. Processing in the source paper ran as follows. Nucleated cell counts per sample were estimated from amplification of reference gene primers within the assay. Sequence reads were collapsed and filtered to measure the absolute abundance of every unique TCRbeta CDR3 rearrangement. Productive Simpson clonality was computed per sample as the square root of Simpson's diversity index over productive rearrangements. The immuneACCESS repertoire file appears here via TCRdb, limited to in-frame rearrangements. These files lack a portion of the clones; in checked studies, under half of the deficit traces to unresolved V genes, and the cause of the others is not known. V, J and clone size were drawn from that table, and D and trimming were deduced from the DNA. The sample table contains about 180,000 clones; only one count was recorded for approximately 88% of them. Jointly, the top ten make up roughly 3.7% of the sample.

V has 3 bases trimmed and J has 4 bases trimmed; junction bases matching no gene number 6. The CDR3 sequence holds 14 residues, the cysteine and phenylalanine included. Only the CDR3 part of the read is kept: 42 bases, read in frame from the first base. CDR1 and CDR2, per the germline V gene (reference sequence), are SGHKS and YYEKEE. Sequenced: peripheral blood. Recombination joined TRBV5-5 with TRBJ2-7; 8 nucleotides in the junction match TRBD1. This sequence was found in a woman in her 30s with acute or convalescent COVID-19. The bases read TGTGCCAGCAGCTACCCCGGACAGGGATACGAGCAGTACTTC. It specifies CASSYPGQGYEQYF.